This T cell receptor (beta chain) is drawn from a study of glioma-infiltrating T cells. Using RNA template, CDR3s of TCR alpha and beta were amplified with iRepertoire arm-PCR. Each CDR3 protein is one row after TCRdb ran MiXCR on the multiplex PCR reads. The table has approximately 40,000 distinct CDR3 sequences, around 20% seen once. This clonotype was counted many times. V gave up 0 bases and J gave up 13 bases, with 16 bases separating them. The CDR3 has 15 residues. Germline CDR1 reads MDHEN; CDR2 reads SYDVKM. The source of this sequence is a human donor with low-grade glioma or glioblastoma, undergoing nonglioma brain surgery, or in good health (not recorded which). The chain has TRBV28 and TRBJ1-6; D perhaps matches TRBD1 (6 bases). The source material was glioma tissue, nonneoplastic brain tissue, or PBMCs (not recorded which). The CDR3 sequence is CASSLWGATAQPLHF. The CDR3 DNA follows: TGTGCCAGCAGTTTATGGGGGGCGACCGCCCAGCCCCTCCACTTT.